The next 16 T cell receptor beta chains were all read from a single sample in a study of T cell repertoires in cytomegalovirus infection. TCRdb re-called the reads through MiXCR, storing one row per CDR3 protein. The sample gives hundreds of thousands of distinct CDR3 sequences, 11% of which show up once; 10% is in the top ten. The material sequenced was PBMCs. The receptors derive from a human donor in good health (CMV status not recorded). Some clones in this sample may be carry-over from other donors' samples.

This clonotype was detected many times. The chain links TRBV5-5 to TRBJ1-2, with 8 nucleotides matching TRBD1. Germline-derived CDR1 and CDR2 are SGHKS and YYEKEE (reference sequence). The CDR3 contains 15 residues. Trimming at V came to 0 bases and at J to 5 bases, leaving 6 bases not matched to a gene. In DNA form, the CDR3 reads TGTGCCAGCAGCTTGGCCCCAACAGGGGGGTATGGCTACACCTTC. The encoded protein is CASSLAPTGGYGYTF. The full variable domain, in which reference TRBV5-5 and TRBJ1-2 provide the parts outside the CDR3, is DAGVTQSPTHLIKTRGQQVTLRCSPISGHKSVSWYQQVLGQGPQFIFQYYEKEERGRGNFPDRFSARQFPNYSSELNVNALLLGDSALYLCASSLAPTGGYGYTFGSGTRLTVV.

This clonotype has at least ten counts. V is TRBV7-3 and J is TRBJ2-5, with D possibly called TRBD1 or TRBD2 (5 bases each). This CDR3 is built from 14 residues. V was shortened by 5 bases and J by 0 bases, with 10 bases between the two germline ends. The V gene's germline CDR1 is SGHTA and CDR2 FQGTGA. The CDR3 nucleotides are TGTGCCAGCAGCCTGGGACGCCACCAAGAGACCCAGTACTTC. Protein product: CASSLGRHQETQYF.

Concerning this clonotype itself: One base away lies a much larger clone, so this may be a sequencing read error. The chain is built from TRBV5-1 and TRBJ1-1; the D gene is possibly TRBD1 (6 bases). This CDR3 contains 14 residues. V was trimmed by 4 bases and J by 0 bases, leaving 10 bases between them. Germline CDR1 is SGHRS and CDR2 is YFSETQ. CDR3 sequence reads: CASSEQGMNTEAFF. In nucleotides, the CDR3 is TGCGCCAGCAGCGAACAGGGCATGAACACTGAAGCTTTCTTT.

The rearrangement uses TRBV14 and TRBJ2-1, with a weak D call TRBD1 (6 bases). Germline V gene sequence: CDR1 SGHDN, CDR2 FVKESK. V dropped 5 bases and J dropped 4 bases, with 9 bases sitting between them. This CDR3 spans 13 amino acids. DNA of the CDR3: TGTGCCAGCAGCAAACAGGGATACAATGAGCAGTTCTTC. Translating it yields CASSKQGYNEQFF.

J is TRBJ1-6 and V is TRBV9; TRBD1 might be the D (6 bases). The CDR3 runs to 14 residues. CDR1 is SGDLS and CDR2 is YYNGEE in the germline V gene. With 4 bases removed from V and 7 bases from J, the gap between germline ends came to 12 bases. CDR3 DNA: TGTGCCAGCAGCATTACAGGGTTCAATTCACCCCTCCACTTT. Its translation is CASSITGFNSPLHF.

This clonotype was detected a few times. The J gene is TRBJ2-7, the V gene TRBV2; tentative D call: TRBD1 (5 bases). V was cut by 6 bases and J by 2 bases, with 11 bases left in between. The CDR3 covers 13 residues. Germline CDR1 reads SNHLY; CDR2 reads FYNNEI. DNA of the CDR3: TGTGCCAGCAGAGGGGTAGTCCCCTACGAGCAGTACTTC. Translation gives CASRGVVPYEQYF.

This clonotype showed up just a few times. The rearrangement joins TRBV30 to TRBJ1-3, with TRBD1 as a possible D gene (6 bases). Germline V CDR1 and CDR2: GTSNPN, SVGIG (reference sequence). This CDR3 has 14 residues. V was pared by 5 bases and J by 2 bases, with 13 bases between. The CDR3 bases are TGTGCCTGGGGGTTGAGGGGGGCTGGAAACACCATATATTTT. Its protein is CAWGLRGAGNTIYF.

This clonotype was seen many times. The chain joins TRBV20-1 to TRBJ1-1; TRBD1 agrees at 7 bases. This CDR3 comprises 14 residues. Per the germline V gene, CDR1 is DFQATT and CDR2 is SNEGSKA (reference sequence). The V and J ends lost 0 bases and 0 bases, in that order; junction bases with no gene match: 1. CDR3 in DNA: TGCAGTGCTAGAGATCAGGGGGTGAACACTGAAGCTTTCTTT. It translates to CSARDQGVNTEAFF.

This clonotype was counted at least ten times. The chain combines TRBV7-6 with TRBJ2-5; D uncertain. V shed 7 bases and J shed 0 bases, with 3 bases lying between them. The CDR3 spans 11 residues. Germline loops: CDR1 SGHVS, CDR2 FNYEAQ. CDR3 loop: CASTDQETQYF. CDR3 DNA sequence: TGTGCCAGCACCGACCAAGAGACCCAGTACTTC. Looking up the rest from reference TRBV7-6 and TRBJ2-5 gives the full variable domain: GAGVSQSPRYKVTKRGQDVALRCDPISGHVSLYWYRQALGQGPEFLTYFNYEAQQDKSGLPNDRFSAERPEGSISTLTIQRTEQRDSAMYRCASTDQETQYFGPGTRLLVL.

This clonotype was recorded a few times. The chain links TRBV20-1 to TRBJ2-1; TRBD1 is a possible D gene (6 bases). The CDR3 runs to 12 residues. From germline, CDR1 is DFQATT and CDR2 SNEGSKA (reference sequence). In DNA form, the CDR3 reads TGCAGACCCGAACAGGGTTACAATGAGCAGTTCTTC. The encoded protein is CRPEQGYNEQFF.

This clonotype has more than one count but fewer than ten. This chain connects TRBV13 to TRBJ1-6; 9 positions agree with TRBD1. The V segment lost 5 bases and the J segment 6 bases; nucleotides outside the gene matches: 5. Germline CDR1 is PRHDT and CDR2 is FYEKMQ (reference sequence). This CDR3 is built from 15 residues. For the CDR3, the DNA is TGTGCCAGCAGCCGGACAGGGGCCGGTAATTCACCCCTCCACTTT. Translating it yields CASSRTGAGNSPLHF.

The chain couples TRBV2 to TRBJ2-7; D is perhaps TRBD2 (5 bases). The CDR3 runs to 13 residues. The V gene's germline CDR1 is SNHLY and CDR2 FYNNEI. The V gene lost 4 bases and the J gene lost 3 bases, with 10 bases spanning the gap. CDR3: CASSAQSGYEQYF. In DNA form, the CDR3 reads TGTGCCAGCAGTGCACAGAGCGGCTACGAGCAGTACTTC.

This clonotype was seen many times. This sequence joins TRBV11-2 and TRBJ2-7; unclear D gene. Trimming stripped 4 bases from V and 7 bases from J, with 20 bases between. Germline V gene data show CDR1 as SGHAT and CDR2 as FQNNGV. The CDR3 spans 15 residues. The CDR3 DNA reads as TGTGCCAGCAGCTCCGGGCGCCGGGCAGTGGGGGAGCAGTACTTC. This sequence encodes CASSSGRRAVGEQYF.

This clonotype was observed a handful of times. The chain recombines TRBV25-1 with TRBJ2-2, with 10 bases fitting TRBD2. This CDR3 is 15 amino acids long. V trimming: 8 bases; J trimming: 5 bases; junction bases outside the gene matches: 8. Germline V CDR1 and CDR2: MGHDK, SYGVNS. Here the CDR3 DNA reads TGTGCCAGCGCTCTAGCGGGAGTCTCAACCGGGGAGCTGTTTTTT. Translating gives CASALAGVSTGELFF.

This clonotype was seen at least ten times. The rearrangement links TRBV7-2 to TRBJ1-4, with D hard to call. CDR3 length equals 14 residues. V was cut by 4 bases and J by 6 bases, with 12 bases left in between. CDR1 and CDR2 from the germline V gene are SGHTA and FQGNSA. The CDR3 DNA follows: TGTGCCAGCAGCTCAGGAGCCGGGGATGAAAAACTGTTTTTT. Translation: CASSSGAGDEKLFF.

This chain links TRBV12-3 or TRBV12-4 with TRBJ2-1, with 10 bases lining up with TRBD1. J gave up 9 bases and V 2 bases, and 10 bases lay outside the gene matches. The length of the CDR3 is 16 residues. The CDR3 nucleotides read TGTGCCAGCAGTTTAAGCGACAGGGGGCGCGCCACTGAGCAGTTCTTC. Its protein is CASSLSDRGRATEQFF.